Following are 23 T cell receptor beta chains from one sample sequenced in a study of CXCR3-negative and CXCR3-positive naive CD8 T cells. The authors made the TRB cDNA libraries by 5' RACE using UMI labels. TCRdb reprocessed the 5' RACE reads and reports one entry per CDR3 protein, with no DNA. The sample totals fewer than 95,000 distinct CDR3 sequences. Sequences were obtained from naive CXCR3- CD8+ T cells from blood. Subset: CD45RO-CCR7+CD27+CD95- naive CD8+ T cells lacking CXCR3 (TNR3-). These receptors were collected from a human donor in good health. Some clones in this sample may be carry-over from other donors' samples.

The V call is TRBV7-9, the J call TRBJ2-2. CDR1 and CDR2 from the germline V gene are SEHNR and FQNEAQ (reference sequence). The CDR3 covers 15 residues. CDR3 protein: CASSSDQWNTGELFF.

The chain joins TRBV11-2 to TRBJ2-3. The CDR3 length is 13 residues. Germline values: CDR1 SGHAT, CDR2 FQNNGV. The CDR3 here is CASSLGVRDTQYF.

The chain combines TRBV3-1 with TRBJ2-7; TCRdb gives TRBD2 as the D gene, but with no DNA this cannot be confirmed. The CDR3 loop spans 18 amino acids. The germline V gene has CDR1 LGHDT and CDR2 YNNKEL (reference sequence). The CDR3 reads CASSQDVFGGARSYEQYF.

The V gene is TRBV6-1, the J gene TRBJ2-2; with no DNA, the TCRdb D assignment of TRBD2 cannot be verified. Looked up from germline, CDR1 is MNHNS and CDR2 is SASEGT. CDR3 size: 14 residues. CDR3 loop: CASRVVVDTGELFF.

The chain recombines TRBV6-5 with TRBJ2-7; there is no DNA to check the TCRdb D call of TRBD2. Germline assignment: CDR1 MNHEY and CDR2 SVGAGI. The CDR3 sequence is 16 residues long. CDR3 amino acids: CASSSTSGPSFYEQYF.

The chain combines TRBV7-9 with TRBJ1-1. Looked up from germline, CDR1 is SEHNR and CDR2 is FQNEAQ (reference sequence). The CDR3 sequence is 15 residues long. CDR3 region: CASSLAGRVGTEAFF.

The genes are TRBV29-1 and TRBJ2-7; the D call from TCRdb, TRBD2, cannot be confirmed without DNA. This CDR3 is 15 amino acids long. Germline V gene sequence: CDR1 SQVTM, CDR2 ANQGSEA. The CDR3 loop is CSVEVRASGRYEQYF.

The chain uses TRBV14 and TRBJ2-3; TCRdb designates TRBD2, a call that cannot be tested without DNA. The V gene's germline CDR1 is SGHDN and CDR2 FVKESK. The length of the CDR3 is 18 residues. CDR3 amino acids: CASSQGPRTSSSTDTQYF.

The chain employs TRBV6-4 and TRBJ2-3; the D call from TCRdb, TRBD2, cannot be confirmed without DNA. Germline V gives CDR1 MRHNA, CDR2 SNTAGT. The CDR3 covers 15 residues. CDR3 residues: CASSDTSGSPDTQYF.

The chain carries TRBV9 and TRBJ2-7; TCRdb calls TRBD2, which cannot be checked without DNA. CDR1 is SGDLS, CDR2 YYNGEE, per germline. The CDR3 has 15 amino acids. Here the CDR3 reads CASSHGTSGNYEQYF.

The chain recombines TRBV29-1 with TRBJ2-2. Germline-derived CDR1 and CDR2 are SQVTM and ANQGSEA. The CDR3 extends over 13 amino acids. The CDR3 spells CSVEDPGTGELFF.

The chain joins TRBV6-4 to TRBJ1-5; TCRdb proposes TRBD1, but this gene call is untestable without DNA. Germline V CDR1 and CDR2: MRHNA, SNTAGT. CDR3 size: 14 residues. The CDR3 is CASSTTGKNQPQHF.

This chain joins TRBV28 and TRBJ2-7; TCRdb's D call, TRBD2, is unchecked because there is no DNA. The CDR3 totals 19 residues. CDR1 and CDR2 from the germline V gene are MDHEN and SYDVKM. CDR3 residues: CASSLSRERTRETPYEQYF. The complete variable domain, with remaining parts taken from reference TRBV28 and TRBJ2-7, reads DVKVTQSSRYLVKRTGEKVFLECVQDMDHENMFWYRQDPGLGLRLIYFSYDVKMKEKGDIPEGYSVSREKKERFSLILESASTNQTSMYLCASSLSRERTRETPYEQYFGPGTRLTVT.

The gene calls are TRBV29-1 and TRBJ1-2; there is no DNA to check the TCRdb D call of TRBD1. The V gene's germline CDR1 is SQVTM and CDR2 ANQGSEA. This CDR3 region has 14 residues. The CDR3 spells CSVFDSHDGYGYTF.

The CDR3 reads CASSSHTGTGAFEQYF. The chain recombines TRBV6-6 with TRBJ2-7; no DNA is available, so the TRBD1 call from TCRdb remains unchecked. Germline values: CDR1 MNHNY, CDR2 SVGAGI (reference sequence). The CDR3 is 16 residues long.

The genes are TRBV28 and TRBJ2-1; TCRdb's D call of TRBD1 is untestable without DNA. Germline values: CDR1 MDHEN, CDR2 SYDVKM. The CDR3 loop spans 17 amino acids. The CDR3 sequence is CASSLFDSRSSYNEQFF.

The chain links TRBV6-6 to TRBJ1-1. This CDR3 has 16 residues. Germline lookup yields CDR1 MNHNY and CDR2 SVGAGI (reference sequence). The CDR3 sequence is CASRPLRESGEGEAFF.

The chain is built from TRBV20-1 and TRBJ1-5. Per the germline V gene, CDR1 is DFQATT and CDR2 is SNEGSKA (reference sequence). This CDR3 contains 14 residues. The CDR3 region is CSARVGASNQPQHF.

This rearrangement joins TRBV29-1 to TRBJ2-7; the TCRdb D gene call, TRBD2, has no DNA to confirm it. Germline V gene data show CDR1 as SQVTM and CDR2 as ANQGSEA. The CDR3 extends over 16 amino acids. CDR3 residues: CSVRVERLGGTYEQYF.

The CDR3 spells CASSLDYNYNEQFF. This chain uses TRBV5-1 with TRBJ2-1. CDR3 length: 14 amino acids. The V gene's germline CDR1 is SGHRS and CDR2 YFSETQ.

V gene TRBV29-1 combines with J gene TRBJ2-7; TCRdb reports TRBD1, a call that lacks DNA to check it against. Germline assignment: CDR1 SQVTM and CDR2 ANQGSEA. The CDR3 is made up of 12 amino acids. CDR3 sequence reads: CSVVGTLYEQYF.

The rearrangement links TRBV29-1 to TRBJ2-1; with no DNA, the TCRdb D assignment of TRBD1 cannot be verified. CDR1 is SQVTM and CDR2 is ANQGSEA in the germline V gene. This CDR3 comprises 11 residues. This chain's CDR3 is CSVPGRGEQFF.

The V call is TRBV24-1, the J call TRBJ2-1; TCRdb calls TRBD1, which cannot be checked without DNA. The CDR3 sequence is 14 residues long. Germline V lookup: CDR1 KGHDR, CDR2 SFDVKD. The CDR3 here is CATSETGVYNEQFF.